The 13 T cell receptor beta chains in this list originate from one sample, sequenced in a study of T cell responses to AZD1222 COVID-19 vaccine. TCRdb keeps only in-frame clones here, not all; method: immunoSEQ multiplex PCR. The table records about 150,000 clones, approximately 90% of them present only once. Here the sequenced sample was peripheral blood, taken 28 days after the second AZD1222 dose. The receptor source for this set is an adult who received the AZD1222 COVID-19 vaccine.

The chain employs TRBV19 and TRBJ1-5; TRBD1 is a possible D gene (6 bases). Germline V CDR1 and CDR2: LNHDA, SQIVND (reference sequence). The CDR3 loop spans 16 amino acids. The germline V and J ends were trimmed by 4 bases and 5 bases, with 18 bases remaining between them. CDR3 in DNA: TGTGCCAGTAGTACAACCGGGACATCCTCTTATCAGCCCCAGCATTTT. Protein product: CASSTTGTSSYQPQHF.

This sequence joins TRBV5-1 and TRBJ2-3; 13 nucleotides match TRBD2. From germline, CDR1 is SGHRS and CDR2 YFSETQ. J gave up 5 bases and V 5 bases, and 8 bases lay outside the gene matches. CDR3 length: 16 residues. In DNA, the CDR3 is TGCGCCAGCAGTCTTCGACTAGCGGGGGGAGGAGATACGCAGTATTTT. As protein: CASSLRLAGGGDTQYF.

CDR3 in amino acids: CATSDGYGYTF. Written as DNA, the CDR3 is TGTGCCACCAGTGACGGGTATGGCTACACCTTC. V gene TRBV24-1 combines with J gene TRBJ1-2, with D uncertain. The CDR3 spans 11 residues. Looked up from germline, CDR1 is KGHDR and CDR2 is SFDVKD. V gave up 4 bases and J gave up 5 bases, with 4 bases separating them.

The chain has TRBV15 and TRBJ2-3, with unresolved D. Trimming shortened V by 0 bases and J by 1 base, and 11 bases separated the two germline ends. The CDR3 is 16 residues long. Germline V gene sequence: CDR1 LNHNV, CDR2 YYDKDF (reference sequence). The CDR3 here is CATSRDRRPGTDTQYF. The DNA of the CDR3 is TGTGCCACCAGCAGAGATCGCAGGCCCGGCACAGATACGCAGTATTTT.

The rearrangement uses TRBV7-9 and TRBJ2-2, with TRBD2 matching over 9 bases. The junction had 10 bases not matched to a gene; V was cut back by 7 bases and J by 4 bases. This CDR3 region has 16 residues. Germline V gene sequence: CDR1 SEHNR, CDR2 FQNEAQ (reference sequence). CDR3 loop: CASIVEIAGVTGELFF. The DNA of the CDR3 is TGTGCCAGCATCGTTGAGATAGCGGGGGTCACCGGGGAGCTGTTTTTT.

The CDR3 is CASSLTLRNEQFF. In nucleotides, the CDR3 is TGTGCCAGCAGTTTGACCCTTCGGAATGAGCAGTTCTTC. The chain uses TRBV6-5 and TRBJ2-1; D unclear. The CDR3 contains 13 residues. V shed 4 bases and J shed 7 bases, with 11 bases lying between them. Germline CDR1 is MNHEY and CDR2 is SVGAGI.

The rearrangement joins TRBV5-4 to TRBJ2-7; perhaps TRBD2 as D (5 bases). Germline lookup yields CDR1 SGHNT and CDR2 YYREEE (reference sequence). The CDR3 has 13 amino acids. Trimming removed 7 bases at V and 4 bases at J, with 15 bases between. The DNA of the CDR3 is TGTGCCAGCTCGAGACCTCCGGGGTACGAGCAGTACTTC. Translating it yields CASSRPPGYEQYF. Drawing the rest from reference TRBV5-4 and TRBJ2-7, the complete variable domain is ETGVTQSPTHLIKTRGQQVTLRCSSQSGHNTVSWYQQALGQGPQFIFQYYREEENGRGNFPPRFSGLQFPNYSSELNVNALELDDSALYLCASSRPPGYEQYFGPGTRLTVT.

The chain combines TRBV2 with TRBJ1-3; D ambiguous. The CDR3 runs 13 residues. The ends were cut back, 8 bases at V and 0 bases at J, with 8 bases in the middle. Germline assignment: CDR1 SNHLY and CDR2 FYNNEI. CDR3 bases: TGTGCCAGCGGAATCGGCTCTGGAAACACCATATATTTT. It specifies CASGIGSGNTIYF.

The chain employs TRBV7-3 and TRBJ2-1, with D hard to call. The length of the CDR3 is 15 residues. In germline, CDR1 is SGHTA, CDR2 FQGTGA. With 2 bases removed from V and 6 bases from J, the gap between germline ends came to 14 bases. CDR3 nucleotide sequence: TGTGCCAGCAGCTTAGAACGGGTAGGGCGCAATGAGCAGTTCTTC. Translated, it gives CASSLERVGRNEQFF.

The chain joins TRBV5-1 to TRBJ1-4, with 9 positions matching TRBD1. Germline CDR1 SGHRS, CDR2 YFSETQ. The V segment lost 4 bases and the J segment 8 bases; nucleotides outside the gene matches: 9. The CDR3 totals 15 residues. The CDR3 DNA follows: TGCGCCAGCAGCATGAGGGGACAGGGTGGGGAAAAACTGTTTTTT. It translates to CASSMRGQGGEKLFF.

In its sample, this clone was seen a few times. The chain is built from TRBV11-2 and TRBJ1-3; a possible D gene is TRBD1 (6 bases). V was trimmed by 3 bases and J by 4 bases, leaving 7 bases between them. This CDR3 has 13 residues. CDR1 and CDR2 from the germline V gene are SGHAT and FQNNGV. The CDR3, as DNA: TGTGCCAGCAGCTTTGACAGGGGAAACACCATATATTTT. Amino acids: CASSFDRGNTIYF.

The chain employs TRBV5-4 and TRBJ1-2, with D perhaps matching TRBD1 (5 bases). Germline V gene sequence: CDR1 SGHNT, CDR2 YYREEE (reference sequence). Trimming took 5 bases from V and 0 from J, leaving 14 bases between them. The length of the CDR3 is 15 residues. The CDR3 sequence is CASSSQQASNYGYTF. In DNA form, the CDR3 reads TGTGCCAGCAGTTCACAACAGGCCTCTAACTATGGCTACACCTTC.

The chain carries TRBV5-8 and TRBJ1-5; D perhaps matches TRBD1 (5 bases). Germline V gives CDR1 SGHTS, CDR2 YDEGEE. CDR3 length: 15 residues. The V gene lost 4 bases and the J gene lost 6 bases, with 17 bases spanning the gap. Written as DNA, the CDR3 is TGTGCCAGCAGCCCGCTGACAGTTCTTGGTCAGCCCCAGCATTTT. Translating it yields CASSPLTVLGQPQHF.